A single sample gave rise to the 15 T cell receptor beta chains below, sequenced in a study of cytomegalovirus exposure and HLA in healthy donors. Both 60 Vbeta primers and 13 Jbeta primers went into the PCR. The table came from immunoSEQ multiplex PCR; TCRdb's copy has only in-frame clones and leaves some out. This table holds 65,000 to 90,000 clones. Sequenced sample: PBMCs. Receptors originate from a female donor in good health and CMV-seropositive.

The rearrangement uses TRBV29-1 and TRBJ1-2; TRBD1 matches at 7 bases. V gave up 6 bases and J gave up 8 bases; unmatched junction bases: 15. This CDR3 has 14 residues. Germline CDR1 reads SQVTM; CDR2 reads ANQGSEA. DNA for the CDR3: TGCAGCGTAGAACCGTACAGGGGTGGTTACGGCTACACCTTC. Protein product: CSVEPYRGGYGYTF.

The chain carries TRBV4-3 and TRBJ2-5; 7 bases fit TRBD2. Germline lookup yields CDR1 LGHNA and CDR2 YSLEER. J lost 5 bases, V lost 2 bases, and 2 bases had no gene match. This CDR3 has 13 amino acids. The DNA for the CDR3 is TGCGCCAGCAGCCAAATTAGCGGGGAGACCCAGTACTTC. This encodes CASSQISGETQYF.

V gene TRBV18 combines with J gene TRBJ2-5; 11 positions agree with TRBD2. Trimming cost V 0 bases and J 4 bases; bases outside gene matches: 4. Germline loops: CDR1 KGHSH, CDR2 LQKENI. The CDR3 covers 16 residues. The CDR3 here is CASSPPSLAGGETQYF. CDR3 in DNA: TGTGCCAGCTCACCACCAAGCCTAGCGGGGGGAGAGACCCAGTACTTC.

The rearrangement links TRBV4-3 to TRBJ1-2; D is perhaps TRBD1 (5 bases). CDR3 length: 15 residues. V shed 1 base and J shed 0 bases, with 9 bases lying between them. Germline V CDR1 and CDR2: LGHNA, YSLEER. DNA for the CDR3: TGCGCCAGCAGCCAAGCTTCAGGGTCTAACTATGGCTACACCTTC. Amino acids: CASSQASGSNYGYTF.

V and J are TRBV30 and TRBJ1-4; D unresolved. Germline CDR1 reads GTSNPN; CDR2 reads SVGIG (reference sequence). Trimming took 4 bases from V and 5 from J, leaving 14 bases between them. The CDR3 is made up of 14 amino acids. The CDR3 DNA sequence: TGTGCCTGGACCCCCGGGAAAGGGAATGAAAAACTGTTTTTT. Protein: CAWTPGKGNEKLFF.

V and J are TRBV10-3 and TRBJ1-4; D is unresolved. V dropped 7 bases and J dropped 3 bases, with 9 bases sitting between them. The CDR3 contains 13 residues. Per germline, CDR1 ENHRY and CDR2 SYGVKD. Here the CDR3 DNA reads TGTGCCATCAACAGTAACCCTAATGAAAAACTGTTTTTT. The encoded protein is CAINSNPNEKLFF.

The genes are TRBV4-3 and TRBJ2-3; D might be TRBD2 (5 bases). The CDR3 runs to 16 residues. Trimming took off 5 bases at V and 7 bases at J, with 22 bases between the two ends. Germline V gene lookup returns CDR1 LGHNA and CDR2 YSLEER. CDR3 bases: TGCGCCAGCAGCGAAAGATTGGCGGGTCCTGAAAATACGCAGTATTTT. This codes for CASSERLAGPENTQYF.

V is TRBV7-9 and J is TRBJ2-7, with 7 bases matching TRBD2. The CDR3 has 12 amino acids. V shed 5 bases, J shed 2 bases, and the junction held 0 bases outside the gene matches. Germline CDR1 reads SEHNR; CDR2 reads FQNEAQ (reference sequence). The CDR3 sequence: CASSAGAYEQYF. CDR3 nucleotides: TGTGCCAGCAGCGCGGGGGCCTACGAGCAGTACTTC.

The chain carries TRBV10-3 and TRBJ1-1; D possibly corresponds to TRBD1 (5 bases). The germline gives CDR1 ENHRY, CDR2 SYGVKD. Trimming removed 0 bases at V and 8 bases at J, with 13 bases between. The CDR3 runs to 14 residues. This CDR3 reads CAISESGAGSEAFF. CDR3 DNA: TGTGCCATCAGTGAGTCAGGGGCAGGTTCCGAAGCTTTCTTT.

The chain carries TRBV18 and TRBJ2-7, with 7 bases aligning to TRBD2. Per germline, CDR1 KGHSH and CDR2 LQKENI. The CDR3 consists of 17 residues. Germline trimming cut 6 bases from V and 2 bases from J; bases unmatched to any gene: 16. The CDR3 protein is CASSKSVSGPMPYEQYF. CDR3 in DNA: TGTGCCAGCTCGAAGAGTGTTAGCGGGCCGATGCCCTACGAGCAGTACTTC. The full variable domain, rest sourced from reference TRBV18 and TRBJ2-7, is NAGVMQNPRHLVRRRGQEARLRCSPMKGHSHVYWYRQLPEEGLKFMVYLQKENIIDESGMPKERFSAEFPKEGPSILRIQQVVRGDSAAYFCASSKSVSGPMPYEQYFGPGTRLTVT.

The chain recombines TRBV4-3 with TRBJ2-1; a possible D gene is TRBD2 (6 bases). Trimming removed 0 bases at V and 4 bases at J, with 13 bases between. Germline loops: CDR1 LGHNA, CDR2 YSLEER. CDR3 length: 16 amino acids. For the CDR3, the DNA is TGCGCCAGCAGCCAAGAATGGGGGGATGAGTACAATGAGCAGTTCTTC. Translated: CASSQEWGDEYNEQFF.

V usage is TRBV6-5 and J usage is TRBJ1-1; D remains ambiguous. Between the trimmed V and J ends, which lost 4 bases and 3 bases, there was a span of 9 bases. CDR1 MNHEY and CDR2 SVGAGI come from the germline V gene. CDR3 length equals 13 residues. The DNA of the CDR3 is TGTGCCAGCAGTTCCCAAAGAGACACTGAAGCTTTCTTT. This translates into CASSSQRDTEAFF.

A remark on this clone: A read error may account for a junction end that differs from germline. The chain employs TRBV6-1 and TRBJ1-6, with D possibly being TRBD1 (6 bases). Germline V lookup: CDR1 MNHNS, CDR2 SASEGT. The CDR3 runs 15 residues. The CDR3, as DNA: TGTGCCAGCAGTGAAGGGACAGAAGATAATTCACCCCTACACTTT. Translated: CASSEGTEDNSPLHF.

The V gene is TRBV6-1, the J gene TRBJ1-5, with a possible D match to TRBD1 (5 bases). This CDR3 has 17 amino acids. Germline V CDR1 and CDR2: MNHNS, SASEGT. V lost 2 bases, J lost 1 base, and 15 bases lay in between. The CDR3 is CASSEQGLGASNQPQHF. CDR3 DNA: TGTGCCAGCAGTGAACAGGGACTAGGGGCCAGCAATCAGCCCCAGCATTTT.

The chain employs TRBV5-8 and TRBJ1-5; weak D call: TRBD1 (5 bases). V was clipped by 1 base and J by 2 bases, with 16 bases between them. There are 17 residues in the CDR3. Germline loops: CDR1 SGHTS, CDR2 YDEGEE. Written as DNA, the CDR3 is TGTGCCAGCAGCTTGCCGAGGATGGTGGGGCGCAATCAGCCCCAGCATTTT. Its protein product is CASSLPRMVGRNQPQHF.